This TCR beta chain was sequenced during a study of blood T cell repertoires in COVID-19. Study-level information: Samples taken during acute and convalescent COVID-19 were collected in the United States, Italy and Spain. PBMCs, B-cell-depleted T cells, or T cells provided the cDNA or gDNA that made up the material.

Germline V gives CDR1 SEHNR, CDR2 FQNEAQ (reference sequence). CDR3 length equals 18 residues. The junction had 14 bases not matched to a gene; V was cut back by 4 bases and J by 4 bases. The authors' processing: It was from reference gene primer amplification that nucleated cell counts were estimated. Profiling relied on immunoSEQ multiplex PCR, and the TCRdb table lists in-frame clones only, not all of them. That table gives V, J and clone size, and the DNA gave D and trimming. This table has about 180,000 clones, under 85% appearing once. The chain joins TRBV7-9 to TRBJ1-5, with 9 bases that match TRBD1. Sequenced: peripheral blood. This TCR came from a human donor in a cohort sampled during active COVID-19. Here the CDR3 DNA reads TGTGCCAGCAGCTCGGGTATTATACAGGGGGCAGGTAATCAGCCCCAGCATTTT. Translation gives CASSSGIIQGAGNQPQHF.